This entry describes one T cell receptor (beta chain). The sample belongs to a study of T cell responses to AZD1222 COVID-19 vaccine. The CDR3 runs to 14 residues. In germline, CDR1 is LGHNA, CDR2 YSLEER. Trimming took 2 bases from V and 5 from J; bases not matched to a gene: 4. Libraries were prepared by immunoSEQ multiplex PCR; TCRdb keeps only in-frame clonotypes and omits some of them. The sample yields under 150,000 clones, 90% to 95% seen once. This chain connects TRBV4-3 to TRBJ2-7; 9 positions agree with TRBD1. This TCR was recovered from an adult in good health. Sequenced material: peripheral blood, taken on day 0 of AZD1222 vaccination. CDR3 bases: TGCGCCAGCAGCCAACCCGGGACAGGGAACGAGCAGTACTTC. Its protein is CASSQPGTGNEQYF.